The clone carrying this TCR beta chain was detected only a few times. Its antigen is not known. Time point reported: newly diagnosed GD, antithyroid drugs for less than 3 months. Researchers made the TCR library from RNA that was extracted from PBMCs. The patients were enrolled through endocrinology in Xi'an, China. EDTA tubes were used for drawing about 9 milliliters of peripheral blood. CDR3 regions were amplified by Arm-PCR using iRepertoire HTBI primers to build TCR beta libraries. TCRdb analysed the multiplex PCR reads with MiXCR anew, one entry per CDR3 protein. Here the sample spans hundreds of thousands of distinct CDR3 sequences, about 15% being singletons. This sample is drawn from a study of regulatory T cells in long-lasting Graves disease. Study background: Antithyroid drugs had been given to newly diagnosed Graves' patients for under 3 months. Study-level findings and limits: Exclusively peripheral blood, rather than thyroid tissue, was studied.

Germline CDR1 and CDR2: LGHDT and YNNKEL (reference sequence). The CDR3 has 15 amino acids. Trimming took off 4 bases at V and 3 bases at J, with 16 bases between the two ends. The same sample was also studied in work on T cells in Graves' hyperthyroidism and ophthalmopathy.

The chain recombines TRBV3-1 with TRBJ2-7; D unresolved. The receptor comes from a woman between 40 and 65 years old with Graves disease. This specimen was peripheral blood mononuclear cells (PBMCs), taken at new diagnosis, from a patient treated with antithyroid drugs. CDR3: CASSPSRTPFYEQYF. The CDR3 DNA sequence: TGTGCCAGCAGCCCGTCCCGGACCCCCTTCTACGAGCAGTACTTC.